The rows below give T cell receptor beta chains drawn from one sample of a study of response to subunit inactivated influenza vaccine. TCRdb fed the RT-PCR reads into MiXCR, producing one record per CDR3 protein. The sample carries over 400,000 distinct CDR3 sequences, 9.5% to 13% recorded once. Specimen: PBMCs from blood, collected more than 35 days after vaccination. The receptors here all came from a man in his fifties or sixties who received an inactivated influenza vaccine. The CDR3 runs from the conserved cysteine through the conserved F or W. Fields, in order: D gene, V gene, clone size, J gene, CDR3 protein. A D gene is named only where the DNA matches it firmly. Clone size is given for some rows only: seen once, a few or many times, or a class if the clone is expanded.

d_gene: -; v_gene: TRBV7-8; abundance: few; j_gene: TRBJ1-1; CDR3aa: CASSLITGRNTEAFF
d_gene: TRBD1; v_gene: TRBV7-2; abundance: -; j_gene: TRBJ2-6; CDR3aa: CASSLTRQGAAGANVLTF
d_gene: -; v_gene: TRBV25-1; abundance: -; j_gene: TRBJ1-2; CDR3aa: CASSEPTVNYGYTF
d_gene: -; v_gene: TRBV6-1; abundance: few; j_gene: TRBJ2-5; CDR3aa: CASSEALGGGKTQYF
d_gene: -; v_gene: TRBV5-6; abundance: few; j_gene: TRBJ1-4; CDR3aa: CASSFRGTALREKLFF
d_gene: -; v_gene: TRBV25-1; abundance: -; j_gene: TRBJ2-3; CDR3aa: CASSVQGLRTDTQYF
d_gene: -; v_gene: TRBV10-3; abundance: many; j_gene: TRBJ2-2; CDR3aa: CAIRYAVGRGTGELFF
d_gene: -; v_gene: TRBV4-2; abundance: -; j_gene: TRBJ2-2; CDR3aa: CASSPWRGSNTGELFF
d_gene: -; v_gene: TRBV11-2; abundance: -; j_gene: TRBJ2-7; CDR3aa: CASSPDNLGQYF
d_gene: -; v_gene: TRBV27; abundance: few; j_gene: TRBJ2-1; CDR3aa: CASSLTGGHLNEQFF
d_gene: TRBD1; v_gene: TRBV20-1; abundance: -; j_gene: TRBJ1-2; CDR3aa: CSARDVNRGYGYTF
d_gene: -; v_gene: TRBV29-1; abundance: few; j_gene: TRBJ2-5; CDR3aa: CSVVGRGWETQYF
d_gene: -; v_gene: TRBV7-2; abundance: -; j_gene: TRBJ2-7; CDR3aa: CASSWVGASDEQYF
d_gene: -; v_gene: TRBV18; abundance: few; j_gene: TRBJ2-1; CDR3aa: CASSPPGVADYNEQFF
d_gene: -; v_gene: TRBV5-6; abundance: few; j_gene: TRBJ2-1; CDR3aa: CASSSDGVKYNEQFF
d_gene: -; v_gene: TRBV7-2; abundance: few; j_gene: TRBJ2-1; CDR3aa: CASSSSDYRDAYNEQFF
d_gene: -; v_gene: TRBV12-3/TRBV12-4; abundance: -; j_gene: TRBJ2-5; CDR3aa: CASSHRGGRKETQYF
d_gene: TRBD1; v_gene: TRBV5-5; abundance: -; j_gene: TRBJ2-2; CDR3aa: CASSGTGGVGTGELFF
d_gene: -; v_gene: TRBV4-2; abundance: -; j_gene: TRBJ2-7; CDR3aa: CASSRALGGALSEQYF
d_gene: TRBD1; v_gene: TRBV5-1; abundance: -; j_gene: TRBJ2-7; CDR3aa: CASSLDTDRVSEQYF
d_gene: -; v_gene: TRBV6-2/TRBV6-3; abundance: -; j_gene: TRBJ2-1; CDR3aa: CASSPYASNEQFF
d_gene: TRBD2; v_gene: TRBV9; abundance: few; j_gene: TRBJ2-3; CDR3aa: CASTGGSGHRTDTQYF
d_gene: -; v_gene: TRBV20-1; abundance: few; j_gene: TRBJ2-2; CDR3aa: CSAKSGGVITGELFF
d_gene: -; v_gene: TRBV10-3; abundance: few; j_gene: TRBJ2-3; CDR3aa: CAISESDGSGTDTQYF
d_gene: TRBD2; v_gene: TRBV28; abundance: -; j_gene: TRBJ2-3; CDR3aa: CASSFAFGGWGTDTQYF
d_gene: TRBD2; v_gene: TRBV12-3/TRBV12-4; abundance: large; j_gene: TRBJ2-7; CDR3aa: CASSLSGYQGEQYF
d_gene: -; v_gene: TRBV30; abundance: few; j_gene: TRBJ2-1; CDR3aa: CAWSAGNEQFF
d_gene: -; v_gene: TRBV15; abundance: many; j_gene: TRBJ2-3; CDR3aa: CATSSYRATDTQYF
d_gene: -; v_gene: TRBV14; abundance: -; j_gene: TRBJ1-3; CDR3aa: CASSRQVVSGNTIYF
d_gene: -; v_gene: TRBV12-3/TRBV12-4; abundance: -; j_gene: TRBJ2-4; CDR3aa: CASRGQGAKNIQYF
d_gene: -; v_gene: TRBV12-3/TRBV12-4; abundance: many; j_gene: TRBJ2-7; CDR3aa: CASSQKGPPLFEQYF
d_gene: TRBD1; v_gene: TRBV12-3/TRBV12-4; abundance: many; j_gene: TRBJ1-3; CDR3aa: CASRLGQGGNTIYF
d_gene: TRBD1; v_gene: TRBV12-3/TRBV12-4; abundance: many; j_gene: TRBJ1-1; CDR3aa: CASSNQQGRGSVEAFF
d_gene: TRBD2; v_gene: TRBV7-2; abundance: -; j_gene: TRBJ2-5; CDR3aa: CASSPGLAGGQGTQYF
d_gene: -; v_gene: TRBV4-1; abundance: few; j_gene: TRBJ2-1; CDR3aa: CASSQPEYEQFF
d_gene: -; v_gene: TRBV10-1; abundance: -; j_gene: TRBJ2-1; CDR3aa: CASSRDFRNEQFF
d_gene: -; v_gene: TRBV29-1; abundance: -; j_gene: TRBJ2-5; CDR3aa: CSAELETQYF
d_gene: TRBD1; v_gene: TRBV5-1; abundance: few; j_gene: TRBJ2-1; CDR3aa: CASSLTTYRGYNEQFF
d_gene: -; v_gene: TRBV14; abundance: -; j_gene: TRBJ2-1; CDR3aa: CASSPGFGMGVSYNEQFF
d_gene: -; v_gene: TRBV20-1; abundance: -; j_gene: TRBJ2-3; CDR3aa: CSCGGGWVDTQYF
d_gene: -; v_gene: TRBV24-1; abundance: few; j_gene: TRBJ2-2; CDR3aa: CATSDPGTTGELFF
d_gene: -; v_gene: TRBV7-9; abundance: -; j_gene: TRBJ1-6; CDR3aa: CASSPGPSDSPLHF
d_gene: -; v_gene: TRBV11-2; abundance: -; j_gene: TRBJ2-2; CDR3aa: CASRTRENVNTGELFF
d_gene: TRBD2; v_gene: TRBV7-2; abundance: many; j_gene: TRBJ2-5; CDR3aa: CASSLNSGRAGETQYF
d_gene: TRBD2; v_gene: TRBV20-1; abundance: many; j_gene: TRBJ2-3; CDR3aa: CSASSLAGTDTQYF
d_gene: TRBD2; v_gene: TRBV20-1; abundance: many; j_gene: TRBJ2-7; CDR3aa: CSASGGLAGGGNSYEQYF
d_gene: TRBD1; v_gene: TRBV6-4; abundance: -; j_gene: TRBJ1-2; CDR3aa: CASSDTPGTGYGYTF
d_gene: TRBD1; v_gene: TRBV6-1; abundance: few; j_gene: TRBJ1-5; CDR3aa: CASSADRGRSQPQHF
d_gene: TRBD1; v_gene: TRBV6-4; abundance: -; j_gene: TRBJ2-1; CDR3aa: CASSVGGAGGWNEQFF
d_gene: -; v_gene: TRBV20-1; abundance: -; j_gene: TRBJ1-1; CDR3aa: CSARRQMNTEAFF
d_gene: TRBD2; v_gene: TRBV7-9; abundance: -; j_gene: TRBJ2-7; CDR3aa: CASSLGGLARSYEQYF
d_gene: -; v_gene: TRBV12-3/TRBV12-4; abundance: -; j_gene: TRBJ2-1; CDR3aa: CASSITGLPYNEQFF
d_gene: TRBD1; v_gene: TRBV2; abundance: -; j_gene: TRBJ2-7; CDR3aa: CASSRRTGGLEQYF
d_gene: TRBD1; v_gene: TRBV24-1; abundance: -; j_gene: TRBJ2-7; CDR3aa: CATSAQPGQGLPYEQYF
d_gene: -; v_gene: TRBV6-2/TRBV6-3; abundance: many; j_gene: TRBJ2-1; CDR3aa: CASSYSSKAFF
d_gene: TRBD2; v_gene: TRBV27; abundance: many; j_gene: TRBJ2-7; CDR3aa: CASSFRASGFYEQYF
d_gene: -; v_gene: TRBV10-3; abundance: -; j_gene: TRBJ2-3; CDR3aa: CAISDPRSLPDTIRRHTDTQYF
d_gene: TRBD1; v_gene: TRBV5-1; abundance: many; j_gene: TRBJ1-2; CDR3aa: CASSLTGDNYGYTF
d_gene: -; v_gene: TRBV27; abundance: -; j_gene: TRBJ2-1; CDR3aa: CASSSFLYNEQFF